The entry below describes one T cell receptor beta chain. Additional DNA sequences in this sample encode the identical CDR3. The sample comes from a study of shared clonotypes between healthy human individuals. Authors' data handling: ImmunoSEQ supplied junction-only sequences lacking quality scores, so filtering was different. Measured with immunoSEQ multiplex PCR; TCRdb has only the in-frame clones, and not every one. Clonal size and the V and J genes are those of that table, whereas D and trimming came from the DNA. The data contain a few million clones, approximately 95% of them seen just once; the ten biggest clones take up around 0.13%. Germline V CDR1 and CDR2: SGHRS, YFSETQ. Trimming left V 0 bases short and J 5 bases short, with 8 bases between. CDR3 length equals 14 residues. A CD45RA-negative memory subset and a CD45RA+ naive subset were separated from the CD4+ cells.

The sequencing input was naive CD4+ T cells sorted from blood. Documented subset: CD45RA+ positively selected. The V gene is TRBV5-1, the J gene TRBJ1-4, with D possibly being TRBD1 (5 bases). The TCR comes from a man younger than 35 in good health. CDR3 bases: TGCGCCAGCAGCTTGGTGGCAGGGAATGAAAAACTGTTTTTT. Translating gives CASSLVAGNEKLFF.